This TCR beta chain was documented in a study of TIL therapy for anti-PD-1-resistant metastatic lung cancer. Overall study context: Median patient age was approximately 59, ranging about 38-80 years. Tumors carried a median roughly 1.5 non-synonymous mutations per megabase.

The libraries were made with immunoSEQ v3. Clones were read by immunoSEQ multiplex PCR, and TCRdb kept only the in-frame ones, dropping some. The data hold about 26,000 clones, with roughly three fifths observed a single time. Time point described: pre-treatment sample, taken before nivolumab and TIL therapy. Pleural nodules or supraclavicular lymph nodes made up most of the excised metastases sampled. Sequenced here: tumor tissue, sampled at baseline. This TCR was sampled from a woman aged 30 to 85 with non-small cell lung cancer.

In DNA form, the CDR3 reads TGTGCCAGCTCACCACCTAAGGGAGGAGAGTACTTC. Protein product: CASSPPKGGEYF. The gene calls are TRBV18 and TRBJ2-7, with a weak D call TRBD2 (6 bases). This CDR3 has 12 residues. Germline assignment: CDR1 KGHSH and CDR2 LQKENI. Trimming left V 0 bases short and J 11 bases short, with 11 bases between.